This T cell receptor (beta chain) appears in the sequencing data of a study of cytomegalovirus exposure and HLA in healthy donors. CDR1 and CDR2 from the germline V gene are WSHSY and SAAADI. With 2 bases removed from V and 3 bases from J, the gap between germline ends came to 14 bases. The CDR3 runs 15 residues. Only in-frame clones appear in the TCRdb table, and some are missing; sequencing was by immunoSEQ multiplex PCR. The sample records hundreds of thousands of clones, 85% to 90% being singletons. The study, taken as a whole, reports: Associated with cytomegalovirus, according to the listing, were 150 to 200 TCR beta chains.

Concerning this clone itself: What it recognizes is unknown.

The sequence was obtained from a man aged 18 to 30 in good health and CMV-seronegative. This chain connects TRBV10-2 to TRBJ2-7; perhaps TRBD2 as D (5 bases). Sequencing input: PBMCs. The CDR3 DNA follows: TGCGCCAGCAGTGAGCGGCGGGTCGGCTTCTACGAGCAGTACTTC. This encodes CASSERRVGFYEQYF.